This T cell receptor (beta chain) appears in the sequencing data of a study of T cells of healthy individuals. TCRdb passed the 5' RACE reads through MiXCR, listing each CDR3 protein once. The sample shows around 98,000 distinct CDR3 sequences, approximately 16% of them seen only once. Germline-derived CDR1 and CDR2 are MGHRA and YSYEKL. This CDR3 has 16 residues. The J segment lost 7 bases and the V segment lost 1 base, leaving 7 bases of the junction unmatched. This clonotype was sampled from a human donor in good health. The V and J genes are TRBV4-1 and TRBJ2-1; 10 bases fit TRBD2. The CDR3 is CASSQVRAGGVNEQFF. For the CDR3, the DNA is TGCGCCAGCAGCCAAGTTCGAGCGGGAGGGGTAAATGAGCAGTTCTTC.